This TCR beta chain was sequenced during a study of blood T cell repertoires in COVID-19. The data were produced by immunoSEQ multiplex PCR, yet TCRdb's version contains in-frame clones alone and is incomplete. The sample yields around 300,000 clones, roughly 90% seen once. Germline assignment: CDR1 MNHNS and CDR2 SASEGT. The V and J ends lost 2 bases and 2 bases respectively, with 10 bases between them. The CDR3 is made up of 14 amino acids. The V gene is TRBV6-1, the J gene TRBJ2-7; D is perhaps TRBD1 (6 bases). The receptor's source is a woman between 25 and 40 years old with active or convalescent COVID-19. The specimen sequenced was peripheral blood. As DNA, the CDR3 is TGTGCCAGCAGTGAAACGGACAGTACCTACGAGCAGTACTTC. This encodes CASSETDSTYEQYF.